The T cell receptor beta chain described here comes from a study of blood T cell repertoires in COVID-19. The overall study: Samples taken during acute and convalescent COVID-19 were collected in the United States, Italy and Spain.

Assay: immunoSEQ multiplex PCR; the TCRdb copy retains only in-frame clones and omits some. The sample consists of approximately 74,000 clones, more than 75% of them appearing once. The TCR was taken from a human donor in a cohort sampled during active COVID-19. Sequencing was performed on peripheral blood.

The CDR3 DNA is TGTGCCATCAGGGACAGGGAGAGGTATGGCTACACCTTC. This encodes CAIRDRERYGYTF. This chain links TRBV10-3 with TRBJ1-2; 8 bases fit TRBD1. The ends lost 6 bases at V and 5 bases at J; junction bases unmatched: 5. This CDR3 is built from 13 residues. The germline V gene encodes CDR1 ENHRY and CDR2 SYGVKD.